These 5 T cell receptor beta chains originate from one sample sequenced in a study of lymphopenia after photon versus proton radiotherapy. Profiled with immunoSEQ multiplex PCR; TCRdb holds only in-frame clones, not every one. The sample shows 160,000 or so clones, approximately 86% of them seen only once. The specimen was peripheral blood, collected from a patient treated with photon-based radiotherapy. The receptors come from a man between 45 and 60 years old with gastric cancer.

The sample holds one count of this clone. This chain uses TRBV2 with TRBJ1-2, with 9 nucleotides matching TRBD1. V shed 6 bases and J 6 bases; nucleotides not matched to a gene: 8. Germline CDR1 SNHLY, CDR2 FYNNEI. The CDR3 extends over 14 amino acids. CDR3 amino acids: CASRGMTGGDGYTF. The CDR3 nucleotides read TGTGCCAGCAGGGGAATGACAGGGGGAGATGGCTACACCTTC.

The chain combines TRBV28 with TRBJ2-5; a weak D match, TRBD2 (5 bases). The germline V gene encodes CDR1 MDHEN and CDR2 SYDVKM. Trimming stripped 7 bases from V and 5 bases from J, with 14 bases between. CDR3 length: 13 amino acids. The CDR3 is CASNREGLETQYF. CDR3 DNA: TGTGCCAGCAACCGGGAAGGGTTGGAGACCCAGTACTTC.

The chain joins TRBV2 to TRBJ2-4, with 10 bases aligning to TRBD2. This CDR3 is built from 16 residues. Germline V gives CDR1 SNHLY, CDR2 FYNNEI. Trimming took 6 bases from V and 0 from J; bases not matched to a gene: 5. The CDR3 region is CASRDRLAGAKNIQYF. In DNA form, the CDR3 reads TGTGCCAGCAGGGATAGACTAGCGGGAGCCAAAAACATTCAGTACTTC.

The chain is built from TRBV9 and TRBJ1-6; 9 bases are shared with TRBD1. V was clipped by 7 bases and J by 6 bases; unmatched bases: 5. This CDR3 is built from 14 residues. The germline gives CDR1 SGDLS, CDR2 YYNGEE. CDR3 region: CASGQGPVNSPLHF. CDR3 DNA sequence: TGTGCCAGCGGACAGGGGCCTGTTAATTCACCCCTCCACTTT.

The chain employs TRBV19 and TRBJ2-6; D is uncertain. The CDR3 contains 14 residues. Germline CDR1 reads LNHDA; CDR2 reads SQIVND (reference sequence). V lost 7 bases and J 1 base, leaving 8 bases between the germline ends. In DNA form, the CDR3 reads TGTGCCAGTACCGGCCCATCTGGGGCCAACGTCCTGACTTTC. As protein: CASTGPSGANVLTF.